This T cell receptor (beta chain) is from a study of blood T cell repertoires in COVID-19. Across the study: Acute-phase and convalescent COVID-19 samples originated in the United States, Italy and Spain. Nucleic acid was either cDNA or gDNA, and it came from T cells, B-cell-depleted T cells, or PBMCs.

Study processing details: Researchers report that nucleated cell counts were estimated from reference gene primer amplification. Only in-frame clones appear in the TCRdb table, and some are missing; sequencing was by immunoSEQ multiplex PCR. The V and J calls and clone size were taken over from that table, and D and trimming were inferred from the DNA. The sample lists 35,000 or so clones; around 87% were seen once. Input material: peripheral blood. This receptor was taken from a man between 65 and 85 years old with acute or convalescent COVID-19.

CDR3 region: CASGPGTSSYNEQFF. CDR3 DNA sequence: TGCGCCAGCGGACCGGGAACGAGCTCCTACAATGAGCAGTTCTTC. The V and J genes are TRBV5-1 and TRBJ2-1, with D perhaps matching TRBD2 (5 bases). V shed 7 bases and J shed 0 bases, with 14 bases lying between them. Germline assignment: CDR1 SGHRS and CDR2 YFSETQ. The CDR3 extends over 15 amino acids.